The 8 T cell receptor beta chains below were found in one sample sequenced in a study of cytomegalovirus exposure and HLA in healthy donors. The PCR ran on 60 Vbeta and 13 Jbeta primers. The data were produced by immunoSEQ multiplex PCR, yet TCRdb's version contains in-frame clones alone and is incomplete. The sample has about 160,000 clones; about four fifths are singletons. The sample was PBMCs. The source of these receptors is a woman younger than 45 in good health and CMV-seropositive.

The CDR3 DNA reads TGCGCCAGCAGCCACAGGAATTCACCCCTCCACTTT. Its protein is CASSHRNSPLHF. The chain combines TRBV4-1 with TRBJ1-6, with D hard to call. The CDR3 extends over 12 amino acids. The germline gives CDR1 MGHRA, CDR2 YSYEKL. Trimming took off 3 bases at V and 7 bases at J, with 4 bases between the two ends.

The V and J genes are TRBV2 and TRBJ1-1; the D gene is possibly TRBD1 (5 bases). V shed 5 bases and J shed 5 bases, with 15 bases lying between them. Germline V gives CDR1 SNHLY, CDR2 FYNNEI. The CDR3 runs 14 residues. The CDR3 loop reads CASSQDKSRTEAFF. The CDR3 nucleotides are TGTGCCAGCAGTCAGGACAAGAGCAGGACTGAAGCTTTCTTT.

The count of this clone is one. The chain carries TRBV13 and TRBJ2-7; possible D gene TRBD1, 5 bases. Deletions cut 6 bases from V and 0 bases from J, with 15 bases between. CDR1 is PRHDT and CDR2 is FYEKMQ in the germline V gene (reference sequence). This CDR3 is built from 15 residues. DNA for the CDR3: TGTGCCAGCAGTTTCAGGGAATCAAGCTCCTACGAGCAGTACTTC. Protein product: CASSFRESSSYEQYF.

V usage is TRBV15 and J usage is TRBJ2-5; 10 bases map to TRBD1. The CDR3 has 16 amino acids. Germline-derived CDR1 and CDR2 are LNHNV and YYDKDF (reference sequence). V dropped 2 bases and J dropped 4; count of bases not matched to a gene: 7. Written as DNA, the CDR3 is TGTGCCACCAGCAGATGGAAGACAGGGGGCTTAGAGACCCAGTACTTC. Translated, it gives CATSRWKTGGLETQYF.

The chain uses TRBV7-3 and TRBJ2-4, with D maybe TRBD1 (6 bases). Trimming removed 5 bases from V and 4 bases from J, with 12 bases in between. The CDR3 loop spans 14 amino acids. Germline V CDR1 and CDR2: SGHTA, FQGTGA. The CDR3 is CASSDGQLKNIQYF. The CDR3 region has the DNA TGTGCCAGCAGCGATGGACAGCTAAAAAACATTCAGTACTTC.

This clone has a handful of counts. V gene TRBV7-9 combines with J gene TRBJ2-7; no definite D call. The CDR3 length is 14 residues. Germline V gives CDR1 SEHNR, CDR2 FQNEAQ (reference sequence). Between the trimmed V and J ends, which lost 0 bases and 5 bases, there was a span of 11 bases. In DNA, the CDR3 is TGTGCCAGCAGCTTAGCCCCCCCCTATGACGAGCAGTACTTC. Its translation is CASSLAPPYDEQYF.

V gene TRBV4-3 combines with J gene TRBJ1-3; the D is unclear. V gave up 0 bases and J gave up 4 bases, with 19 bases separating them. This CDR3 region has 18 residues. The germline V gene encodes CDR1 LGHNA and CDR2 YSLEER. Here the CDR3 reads CASSQDVLGGRRGNTIYF. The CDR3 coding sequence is TGCGCCAGCAGCCAAGATGTTCTTGGTGGGAGACGGGGAAACACCATATATTTT.

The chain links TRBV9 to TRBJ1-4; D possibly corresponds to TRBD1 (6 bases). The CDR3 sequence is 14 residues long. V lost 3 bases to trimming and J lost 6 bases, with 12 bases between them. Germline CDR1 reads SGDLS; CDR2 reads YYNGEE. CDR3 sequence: CASSEQGRDEKLFF. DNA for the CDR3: TGTGCCAGCAGCGAACAGGGTCGGGATGAAAAACTGTTTTTT.